These 5 T cell receptor beta chains originate from one sample sequenced in a study of cytomegalovirus exposure and HLA in healthy donors. This PCR relied on a set of 60 Vbeta primers and 13 Jbeta primers. Profiling relied on immunoSEQ multiplex PCR, and the TCRdb table lists in-frame clones only, not all of them. Here the sample spans 150,000 to 200,000 clones, 73% being singletons. Sequenced sample: PBMCs. These receptors originate from a woman under 30 in good health and CMV-seropositive.

V and J are TRBV7-8 and TRBJ1-5, with 7 positions matching TRBD1. Losses at the gene ends were 5 bases for V and 12 bases for J; bases not matched to a gene: 22. This CDR3 spans 17 amino acids. Germline V lookup: CDR1 SGHVS, CDR2 FQNEAQ. CDR3 protein: CASSPEGPRDSHLIQHF. In DNA, the CDR3 is TGTGCCAGCAGCCCAGAGGGCCCCCGGGACAGTCATCTCATCCAGCATTTT.

The rearrangement uses TRBV6-5 and TRBJ1-4, with 7 bases aligning to TRBD1. V dropped 5 bases and J dropped 3; count of bases not matched to a gene: 6. CDR3 length equals 15 residues. The germline CDR1 and CDR2 sequences are MNHEY and SVGAGI. CDR3 loop: CASSNRQGPNEKLFF. The CDR3 DNA reads as TGTGCCAGCAGTAACAGACAGGGACCTAATGAAAAACTGTTTTTT.

V and J are TRBV6-6 and TRBJ2-1; 8 bases are shared with TRBD1. CDR3 length equals 14 residues. V lost 4 bases and J lost 4; bases outside the gene matches: 3. Germline CDR1 reads MNHNY; CDR2 reads SVGAGI (reference sequence). The CDR3, as DNA: TGTGCCAGCAGTTCCGGGACAGGATACAATGAGCAGTTCTTC. Protein sequence: CASSSGTGYNEQFF.

This clone was seen a single time. This rearrangement joins TRBV9 to TRBJ1-1; maybe TRBD1 (5 bases). The CDR3 sequence is 14 residues long. V was clipped by 4 bases and J by 1 base, with 11 bases between them. Germline values: CDR1 SGDLS, CDR2 YYNGEE. The CDR3 DNA follows: TGTGCCAGCAGCTCTAAGGGGTCGAACACTGAAGCTTTCTTT. It is translated as CASSSKGSNTEAFF.

This clone was seen just once. In nucleotides, the CDR3 is TGTGCCAGCCGTAACTATGGCTACACCTTC. It codes for CASRNYGYTF. The chain has TRBV21-1 and TRBJ1-2. TRBV21-1 is listed as a pseudogene. The CDR3 is made up of 10 amino acids.